The 32 T cell receptor beta chains listed next were all sequenced from one sample in a study of T-cell memory formation after mild COVID-19. TCRdb ran MiXCR on the 5' RACE reads and lists one entry per CDR3 protein. The sample includes over 70,000 distinct CDR3 sequences, 10% to 15% of them seen just once. Specimen: PBMCs or a T cell subset sorted from them (not recorded which). These receptors originate from an adult woman who had mild COVID-19 (a few samples of this study predate the infection). Cell type and time point are not known.

The rearrangement joins TRBV20-1 to TRBJ2-7; no clear D gene. Germline assignment: CDR1 DFQATT and CDR2 SNEGSKA (reference sequence). The V gene lost 3 bases and the J gene lost 0 bases, with 9 bases spanning the gap. This CDR3 has 13 residues. CDR3 residues: CSARIVSSYEQYF. In DNA, the CDR3 is TGCAGTGCTAGGATAGTTAGCTCCTACGAGCAGTACTTC.

The chain is built from TRBV29-1 and TRBJ2-5; 8 bases line up with TRBD1. The length of the CDR3 is 12 residues. V gave up 7 bases and J gave up 3 bases; unmatched junction bases: 4. Looked up from germline, CDR1 is SQVTM and CDR2 is ANQGSEA. The DNA of the CDR3 is TGCAGCGGAGAGGGACAGGAAGAGACCCAGTACTTC. As protein: CSGEGQEETQYF.

There are a few counts of this clonotype. The V and J genes are TRBV27 and TRBJ1-1, with TRBD1 identical over 10 bases. Trimming at V came to 5 bases and at J to 5 bases, leaving 8 bases not matched to a gene. The CDR3 sequence is 15 residues long. Germline values: CDR1 MNHEY, CDR2 SMNVEV (reference sequence). The CDR3 loop is CASSVQPGQGTEAFF. DNA for the CDR3: TGTGCCAGCAGTGTTCAACCGGGACAGGGGACTGAAGCTTTCTTT.

V and J are TRBV27 and TRBJ1-1; 7 nucleotides match TRBD1. CDR1 is MNHEY, CDR2 SMNVEV, per germline (reference sequence). The CDR3 spans 15 residues. With V trimmed by 4 bases and J by 6 bases, 11 bases remained unmatched. The CDR3 is CASSSLPQGSAEAFF. DNA of the CDR3: TGTGCCAGCAGTTCTCTACCACAGGGGAGCGCTGAAGCTTTCTTT.

The sample holds a few counts of this clonotype. This chain connects TRBV6-6 to TRBJ2-1, with D unclear. This CDR3 is 14 amino acids long. V was trimmed by 0 bases and J by 6 bases, leaving 9 bases between them. CDR1 and CDR2 from the germline V gene are MNHNY and SVGAGI (reference sequence). Here the CDR3 reads CASSYSWQANEQFF. The CDR3 bases are TGTGCCAGCAGTTACTCGTGGCAGGCCAATGAGCAGTTCTTC.

This clonotype was found a few times. This chain uses TRBV6-6 with TRBJ1-1; a weak D match, TRBD1 (5 bases). Germline-derived CDR1 and CDR2 are MNHNY and SVGAGI (reference sequence). Deletions cut 0 bases from V and 7 bases from J, with 21 bases between. This CDR3 is 17 amino acids long. DNA of the CDR3: TGTGCCAGCAGTTACTCTGCGCCCGATGGAGGGGTAAATGAAGCTTTCTTT. Amino acids: CASSYSAPDGGVNEAFF.

V is TRBV23-1 and J is TRBJ2-5, with 7 bases matching TRBD1. TRBV23-1 is an ORF, and what it does is uncertain. V lost 4 bases and J lost 5; bases outside the gene matches: 13. This CDR3 spans 16 amino acids. For the CDR3, the DNA is TGCGCCAGCAGTCCCGAACGAATAAGGGGGCTCGAGACCCAGTACTTC. It encodes CASSPERIRGLETQYF.

This clonotype showed up just a few times. The chain is built from TRBV6-5 and TRBJ2-7, with 14 bases lining up with TRBD2. The CDR3 is made up of 18 amino acids. Trimming removed 7 bases from V and 6 bases from J; junction bases left unmatched: 17. Germline lookup yields CDR1 MNHEY and CDR2 SVGAGI. The CDR3 sequence is CASTNPSGTSGRLGEQYF. In nucleotides, the CDR3 is TGTGCCAGCACCAACCCCTCTGGGACTAGCGGGAGATTGGGCGAGCAGTACTTC.

The chain links TRBV12-3 or TRBV12-4 to TRBJ2-3; maybe TRBD1 (6 bases). V shed 2 bases and J shed 1 base, with 16 bases lying between them. The CDR3 runs to 17 residues. CDR3 sequence (DNA): TGTGCCAGCAGTTTAAAGGGAAACAGGGCGGGCACAGATACGCAGTATTTT. Translation gives CASSLKGNRAGTDTQYF.

This clonotype was seen repeatedly, ten times or more. The chain recombines TRBV7-9 with TRBJ2-1; 8 nucleotides align to TRBD1. The CDR3 runs 15 residues. The V and J ends lost 3 bases and 7 bases, in that order; junction bases with no gene match: 8. In germline, CDR1 is SEHNR, CDR2 FQNEAQ (reference sequence). The DNA of the CDR3 is TGTGCCAGCAGCTTTGTCCAGGGGGCTCAAAATGAGCAGTTCTTC. Translation gives CASSFVQGAQNEQFF.

This clonotype was observed at least ten times. V and J are TRBV6-5 and TRBJ2-7; TRBD2 matches 7 bases. This CDR3 spans 14 amino acids. V dropped 0 bases and J dropped 7; count of bases not matched to a gene: 6. Per germline, CDR1 MNHEY and CDR2 SVGAGI. The CDR3 here is CASSYSSGVTEQYF. CDR3 DNA: TGTGCCAGCAGTTACTCGAGCGGGGTTACAGAGCAGTACTTC.

The chain joins TRBV21-1 to TRBJ2-5; TRBD1 reflects the table's D call only, with no check against the DNA. TRBV21-1 represents a pseudogene. The CDR3 has 13 residues. In DNA form, the CDR3 reads TGTGCCAGCAGCAAAGAGGGGCGGAAGACCCAGTACTTC. Protein sequence: CASSKEGRKTQYF.

The chain uses TRBV7-3 and TRBJ2-3; D is undetermined. CDR1 is SGHTA, CDR2 FQGTGA, per germline. Trimming left V 3 bases short and J 5 bases short, with 6 bases between. The CDR3 length is 12 residues. The CDR3 DNA reads as TGTGCCAGCAGCTTCGGTCAAGATACGCAGTATTTT. Protein: CASSFGQDTQYF.

The chain uses TRBV7-9 and TRBJ1-4; tentatively, D is TRBD1 (6 bases). The CDR3 is made up of 16 amino acids. Germline V lookup: CDR1 SEHNR, CDR2 FQNEAQ (reference sequence). V lost 3 bases to trimming and J lost 4 bases, with 15 bases between them. The CDR3 loop reads CASSFLGGAGNEKLFF. The DNA for the CDR3 is TGTGCCAGCAGCTTCCTCGGGGGGGCCGGTAATGAAAAACTGTTTTTT.

The V call is TRBV19, the J call TRBJ2-1, with D tentatively TRBD1 (8 bases). The length of the CDR3 is 15 residues. Trimming shortened V by 6 bases and J by 4 bases, and 16 bases separated the two germline ends. Germline-derived CDR1 and CDR2 are LNHDA and SQIVND (reference sequence). The CDR3 DNA reads as TGTGCCAGTAGCGCCAGCGGGACAGGTTACAATGAGCAGTTCTTC. It encodes CASSASGTGYNEQFF.

The rearrangement joins TRBV11-2 to TRBJ2-7, with unresolved D. V lost 0 bases to trimming and J lost 0 bases, with 9 bases between them. Germline V CDR1 and CDR2: SGHAT, FQNNGV. The CDR3 is 15 amino acids. The CDR3 here is CASSLDDGFSYEQYF. In DNA form, the CDR3 reads TGTGCCAGCAGCTTAGATGACGGGTTCTCCTACGAGCAGTACTTC.

The chain employs TRBV4-3 and TRBJ2-2; D not resolved. The CDR3 extends over 14 amino acids. CDR1 is LGHNA, CDR2 YSLEER, per germline. V dropped 4 bases and J dropped 2 bases, with 8 bases sitting between them. Here the CDR3 reads CASSRERNTGELFF. The CDR3 DNA sequence: TGCGCCAGCAGCCGAGAGCGAAACACCGGGGAGCTGTTTTTT.

Ten or more counts support this clonotype. The genes are TRBV7-9 and TRBJ2-1, with D tentatively TRBD2 (5 bases). From germline, CDR1 is SEHNR and CDR2 FQNEAQ (reference sequence). The CDR3 totals 12 residues. With 3 bases removed from V and 12 bases from J, the gap between germline ends came to 12 bases. The CDR3 nucleotides are TGTGCCAGCAGCTTGGAACTAGATCCGCAGTTCTTC. Residues: CASSLELDPQFF.

The chain combines TRBV5-1 with TRBJ2-1; D unresolved. Germline CDR1 and CDR2: SGHRS and YFSETQ. This CDR3 contains 11 residues. Trimming cost V 1 base and J 9 bases, with 5 bases left between them. CDR3: CASSLTGEQFF. The CDR3 DNA reads TGCGCCAGCAGCTTGACGGGTGAGCAGTTCTTC.

The V and J genes are TRBV12-3 or TRBV12-4 and TRBJ1-1, with D perhaps TRBD1 (6 bases). Deletions cut 5 bases from V and 0 bases from J, with 13 bases between. The CDR3 has 15 residues. CDR3: CASSPPNRVNTEAFF. CDR3 DNA sequence: TGTGCCAGCAGTCCACCCAACAGGGTGAACACTGAAGCTTTCTTT.

The chain links TRBV12-3 or TRBV12-4 to TRBJ2-6; D is undetermined. This CDR3 is 15 amino acids long. The germline V and J ends were trimmed by 6 bases and 2 bases, with 11 bases remaining between them. This CDR3 is CASRMTDPGANVLTF. The CDR3 DNA is TGTGCCAGCAGAATGACTGATCCTGGGGCCAACGTCCTGACTTTC.

The rearrangement links TRBV24-1 to TRBJ2-7; D remains ambiguous. The CDR3 totals 12 residues. Germline loops: CDR1 KGHDR, CDR2 SFDVKD. V was cut by 4 bases and J by 4 bases, with 7 bases left in between. In DNA form, the CDR3 reads TGTGCCACCAGTGAACATGGTTACGAGCAGTACTTC. Its protein product is CATSEHGYEQYF.

This clonotype turned up a few times. The chain joins TRBV25-1 to TRBJ2-2; D may be TRBD2 (6 bases). The germline gives CDR1 MGHDK, CDR2 SYGVNS. The CDR3 length is 16 residues. V gave up 4 bases and J gave up 0 bases, with 12 bases separating them. This CDR3 is CASSGVAEPNTGELFF. DNA for the CDR3: TGTGCCAGCAGTGGGGTAGCGGAACCGAACACCGGGGAGCTGTTTTTT.

Of note for this clonotype: The junction departs from germline at one end; a sequencing error may be responsible. The J gene is TRBJ2-1, the V gene TRBV20-1; 7 nucleotides match TRBD2. This CDR3 contains 16 residues. Germline CDR1 reads DFQATT; CDR2 reads SNEGSKA (reference sequence). The CDR3, as DNA: TGCAGTGCTAGAGATAGGGCAACTAGCGCCTACACTGAGCAGTTCTTC. Its translation: CSARDRATSAYTEQFF.

This rearrangement joins TRBV2 to TRBJ2-3; D remains unclear. The ends were cut back, 7 bases at V and 1 base at J, with 3 bases in the middle. From germline, CDR1 is SNHLY and CDR2 FYNNEI. This CDR3 comprises 11 residues. DNA for the CDR3: TGTGCCAGCATGGGCACAGATACGCAGTATTTT. This sequence encodes CASMGTDTQYF.

In its sample, this clonotype was seen many times. The chain has TRBV29-1 and TRBJ2-3; 11 positions agree with TRBD1. V trimming: 3 bases; J trimming: 3 bases; junction bases outside the gene matches: 2. This CDR3 has 14 residues. CDR1 is SQVTM, CDR2 ANQGSEA, per germline. The CDR3 sequence is CSVEGDRGTDTQYF. The CDR3 nucleotides are TGCAGCGTTGAGGGGGACAGGGGGACAGATACGCAGTATTTT.

This clonotype was counted only a few times. V usage is TRBV7-8 and J usage is TRBJ2-1; tentatively, D is TRBD2 (5 bases). V was cut by 3 bases and J by 0 bases, with 15 bases left in between. CDR3 length equals 17 residues. CDR1 and CDR2 (germline): SGHVS, FQNEAQ. CDR3 coding DNA: TGTGCCAGCAGCTTCCTTTTAAGGGAGCTCTCCTACAATGAGCAGTTCTTC. The encoded protein is CASSFLLRELSYNEQFF.

Only a few counts were recorded for this clonotype. The CDR3: CASSLEFQGTDTQYF. Here the CDR3 DNA reads TGTGCCAGCAGCTTAGAATTCCAGGGCACAGATACGCAGTATTTT. The chain couples TRBV7-9 to TRBJ2-3; D ambiguous. Germline assignment: CDR1 SEHNR and CDR2 FQNEAQ (reference sequence). The CDR3 consists of 15 residues. Trimming took 1 base from V and 1 from J, leaving 9 bases between them.

This clonotype has just a few counts. This sequence joins TRBV4-1 and TRBJ1-1, with 9 bases that match TRBD1. The germline gives CDR1 MGHRA, CDR2 YSYEKL. V was pared by 6 bases and J by 8 bases, with 10 bases of the junction left unmatched. The CDR3 contains 14 residues. Written as DNA, the CDR3 is TGCGCCAGCAGATACGGGGACAGGGTGACCGAAGCTTTCTTT. Its protein product is CASRYGDRVTEAFF.

The CDR3 nucleotides are TGTGCCAGCAGTCTCGGGACTAGCGGGATGGGGGAGCAGTTCTTC. Amino acids: CASSLGTSGMGEQFF. The gene calls are TRBV12-3 or TRBV12-4 and TRBJ2-1, with 13 bases that match TRBD2. This CDR3 contains 15 residues. J gave up 10 bases and V 5 bases, and 8 bases lay outside the gene matches.

V is TRBV24-1 and J is TRBJ2-2, with D maybe TRBD2 (6 bases). Germline CDR1 KGHDR, CDR2 SFDVKD. The V and J ends lost 9 bases and 5 bases respectively, with 12 bases between them. The CDR3 spans 13 residues. CDR3 protein: CATLGSGTGELFF. The CDR3 nucleotides are TGTGCCACCCTCGGGAGCGGTACCGGGGAGCTGTTTTTT.

This clonotype was recorded many times. This sequence joins TRBV14 and TRBJ2-1, with D uncertain. Trimming shortened V by 0 bases and J by 2 bases, and 11 bases separated the two germline ends. Germline assignment: CDR1 SGHDN and CDR2 FVKESK. The CDR3 has 16 residues. The DNA for the CDR3 is TGTGCCAGCAGCCAAGACTATGTGAGCCCCTACAATGAGCAGTTCTTC. Its translation: CASSQDYVSPYNEQFF.